These 14 T cell receptor beta chains were all obtained from the same sample, sequenced in a study of cytomegalovirus exposure and HLA in healthy donors. The method was immunoSEQ multiplex PCR; TCRdb's version includes in-frame clones alone and lacks a portion of them. The table has about 360,000 clones, about nine tenths seen once; the top ten hold roughly 0.8%. Sequenced: PBMCs. These TCRs come from a woman between 18 and 30 years old in good health and CMV-seronegative.

The gene calls are TRBV5-4 and TRBJ2-3; 8 bases are a match to TRBD2. The CDR3 has 14 residues. Trimming at V came to 5 bases and at J to 6 bases, leaving 8 bases not matched to a gene. Germline loops: CDR1 SGHNT, CDR2 YYREEE (reference sequence). CDR3 region: CASSHGGALDTQYF. The CDR3 region has the DNA TGTGCCAGCAGTCACGGGGGGGCCCTCGATACGCAGTATTTT. Complete variable domain (other parts from reference TRBV5-4 and TRBJ2-3): ETGVTQSPTHLIKTRGQQVTLRCSSQSGHNTVSWYQQALGQGPQFIFQYYREEENGRGNFPPRFSGLQFPNYSSELNVNALELDDSALYLCASSHGGALDTQYFGPGTRLTVL.

V and J are TRBV7-9 and TRBJ2-5, with 10 nucleotides matching TRBD2. The CDR3 sequence is 16 residues long. V lost 5 bases to trimming and J lost 5 bases; unmatched junction nucleotides: 11. Germline V gives CDR1 SEHNR, CDR2 FQNEAQ (reference sequence). The CDR3: CASSTGLAEGAETQYF. CDR3 nucleotide sequence: TGTGCCAGCAGCACAGGACTAGCGGAAGGTGCGGAGACCCAGTACTTC.

This chain connects TRBV30 to TRBJ2-7; perhaps TRBD1 as D (6 bases). V was clipped by 1 base and J by 3 bases, with 16 bases between them. This CDR3 has 15 residues. Per the germline V gene, CDR1 is GTSNPN and CDR2 is SVGIG (reference sequence). CDR3 sequence reads: CAWSAIGRGFYEQYF. CDR3 in DNA: TGTGCCTGGAGTGCGATAGGCAGGGGTTTCTACGAGCAGTACTTC.

J is TRBJ2-2 and V is TRBV27; TRBD2 matches 11 bases. Trimming took 5 bases from V and 4 from J; bases not matched to a gene: 6. Germline values: CDR1 MNHEY, CDR2 SMNVEV (reference sequence). The CDR3 loop spans 16 amino acids. The CDR3 nucleotides read TGTGCCAGCAGTATACTAGCGGGAGTGGGCACCGGGGAGCTGTTTTTT. The encoded protein is CASSILAGVGTGELFF.

This clone is a singleton in its sample. The chain links TRBV27 to TRBJ2-3; D is possibly TRBD2 (5 bases). This CDR3 is built from 17 residues. The V end lost 2 bases, the J end lost 1 base, and 16 bases lay between the germline ends. Germline loops: CDR1 MNHEY, CDR2 SMNVEV (reference sequence). The CDR3 protein is CASSLIRGPRGTDTQYF. CDR3 sequence (DNA): TGTGCCAGCAGTTTAATTCGAGGGCCCCGAGGCACAGATACGCAGTATTTT.

V usage is TRBV7-8 and J usage is TRBJ1-1, with 7 bases matching TRBD1. Germline-derived CDR1 and CDR2 are SGHVS and FQNEAQ. V lost 4 bases to trimming and J lost 2 bases; unmatched junction nucleotides: 13. The length of the CDR3 is 17 residues. The CDR3 here is CASSSSPGTDLNTEAFF. The CDR3 DNA reads TGTGCCAGCAGCTCCTCCCCCGGGACAGACCTTAACACTGAAGCTTTCTTT.

The chain joins TRBV18 to TRBJ1-6; D is ambiguous. The V and J ends lost 4 bases and 9 bases respectively, with 22 bases between them. The CDR3 totals 17 residues. Germline loops: CDR1 KGHSH, CDR2 LQKENI. CDR3 bases: TGTGCCAGCTCACTCGACCTAAGGAGGGCCGTAGGTTCACCCCTCCACTTT. Translating it yields CASSLDLRRAVGSPLHF.

The chain is built from TRBV6-1 and TRBJ1-5, with D perhaps matching TRBD1 (5 bases). CDR3 length: 14 amino acids. V was trimmed by 3 bases and J by 4 bases, leaving 10 bases between them. The V gene's germline CDR1 is MNHNS and CDR2 SASEGT. The CDR3 DNA is TGTGCCAGCAGTGATGGGGCAGGGAATCAGCCCCAGCATTTT. Protein product: CASSDGAGNQPQHF.

The chain has TRBV28 and TRBJ1-1, with D hard to call. This CDR3 region has 12 residues. Germline CDR1 reads MDHEN; CDR2 reads SYDVKM. V gave up 8 bases and J gave up 5 bases, with 12 bases separating them. CDR3 bases: TGTGCCAGCCGGCGCGCGGGGACTGAAGCTTTCTTT. It encodes CASRRAGTEAFF.

V gene TRBV2 combines with J gene TRBJ2-7; D perhaps matches TRBD2 (6 bases). CDR3 length: 13 amino acids. Germline CDR1 SNHLY, CDR2 FYNNEI. The ends were cut back, 4 bases at V and 2 bases at J, with 9 bases in the middle. CDR3 region: CASSVREPYEQYF. The CDR3 DNA follows: TGTGCCAGCAGTGTACGGGAGCCCTACGAGCAGTACTTC.

The chain recombines TRBV6-5 with TRBJ2-5, with unresolved D. This CDR3 contains 14 residues. Germline V CDR1 and CDR2: MNHEY, SVGAGI. Between the trimmed V and J ends, which lost 2 bases and 1 base, there was a span of 8 bases. The CDR3 protein is CASSYSFTQETQYF. Written as DNA, the CDR3 is TGTGCCAGCAGTTACAGCTTTACCCAAGAGACCCAGTACTTC.

The V gene is TRBV6-5, the J gene TRBJ1-5, with D perhaps matching TRBD1 (6 bases). The germline V gene encodes CDR1 MNHEY and CDR2 SVGAGI. CDR3 length: 13 residues. V was pared by 7 bases and J by 6 bases, with 13 bases between. The CDR3 coding sequence is TGTGCCAGCAACCGGGGGGCGGGTCAGCCCCAGCATTTT. Amino acid sequence: CASNRGAGQPQHF.

J is TRBJ1-5 and V is TRBV18; 9 bases match TRBD1. With V trimmed by 4 bases and J by 1 base, 2 bases remained unmatched. Germline CDR1 is KGHSH and CDR2 is LQKENI. The CDR3 has 15 residues. CDR3 sequence: CASSLQGASNQPQHF. In DNA form, the CDR3 reads TGTGCCAGCTCACTACAGGGGGCCAGCAATCAGCCCCAGCATTTT.

The chain links TRBV7-8 to TRBJ2-1; 7 bases line up with TRBD1. The CDR3 totals 15 residues. Trimming removed 5 bases from V and 4 bases from J; junction bases left unmatched: 8. Germline CDR1 reads SGHVS; CDR2 reads FQNEAQ. CDR3 sequence (DNA): TGTGCCAGCAGCCTAGGGGACAGCGATTACAATGAGCAGTTCTTC. This codes for CASSLGDSDYNEQFF.